This T cell receptor beta chain derives from a study of cytomegalovirus exposure and HLA in healthy donors. Germline loops: CDR1 MNHNY, CDR2 SVGAGI (reference sequence). V lost 5 bases, J lost 5 bases, and 16 bases lay in between. CDR3 length: 15 amino acids. The PCR made use of 60 Vbeta and 13 Jbeta primers. Produced via immunoSEQ multiplex PCR; TCRdb's table is partial and in-frame only. The sample gives 100,000 to 150,000 clones, around 76% of which show up once; 5.5% to 8% is in the top ten. The source material was PBMCs. The chain is built from TRBV6-6 and TRBJ1-5; tentatively, D is TRBD1 (6 bases). The TCR originated in a male donor in good health and CMV-seronegative. In DNA form, the CDR3 reads TGTGCCAGCAGTCCCACAGGGAAGGTCGATCAGCCCCAGCATTTT. Amino acid sequence: CASSPTGKVDQPQHF.